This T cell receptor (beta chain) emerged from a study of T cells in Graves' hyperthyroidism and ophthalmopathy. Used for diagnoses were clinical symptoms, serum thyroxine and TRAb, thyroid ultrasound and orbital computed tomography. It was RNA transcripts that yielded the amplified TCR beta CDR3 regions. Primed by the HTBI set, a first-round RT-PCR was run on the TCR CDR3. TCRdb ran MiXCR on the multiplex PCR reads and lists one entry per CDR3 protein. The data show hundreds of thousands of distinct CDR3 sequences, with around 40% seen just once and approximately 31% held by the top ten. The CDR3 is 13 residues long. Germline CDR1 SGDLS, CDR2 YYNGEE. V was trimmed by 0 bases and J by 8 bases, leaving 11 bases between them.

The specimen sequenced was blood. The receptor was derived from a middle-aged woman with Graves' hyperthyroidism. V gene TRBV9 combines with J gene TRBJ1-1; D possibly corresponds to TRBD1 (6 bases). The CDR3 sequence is CASSVDARGEAFF. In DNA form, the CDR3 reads TGTGCCAGCAGCGTAGACGCCAGGGGAGAAGCTTTCTTT.